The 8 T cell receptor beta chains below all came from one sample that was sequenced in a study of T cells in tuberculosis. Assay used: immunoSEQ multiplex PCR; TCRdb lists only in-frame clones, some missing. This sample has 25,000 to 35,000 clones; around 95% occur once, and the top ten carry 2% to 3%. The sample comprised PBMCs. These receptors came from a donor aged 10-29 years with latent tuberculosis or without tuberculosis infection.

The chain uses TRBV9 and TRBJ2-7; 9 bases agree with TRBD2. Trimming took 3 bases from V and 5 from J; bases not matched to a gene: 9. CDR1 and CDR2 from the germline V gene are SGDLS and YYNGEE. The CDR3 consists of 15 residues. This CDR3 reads CASSADLAGWNEQYF. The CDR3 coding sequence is TGTGCCAGCAGCGCCGATCTAGCGGGATGGAACGAGCAGTACTTC. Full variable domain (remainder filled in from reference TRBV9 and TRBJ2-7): DSGVTQTPKHLITATGQRVTLRCSPRSGDLSVYWYQQSLDQGLQFLIQYYNGEERAKGNILERFSAQQFPDLHSELNLSSLELGDSALYFCASSADLAGWNEQYFGPGTRLTVT.

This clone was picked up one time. This CDR3 reads CASSSGLAGLYEQYF. The CDR3 DNA is TGTGCCAGCAGCTCGGGACTAGCGGGGCTCTACGAGCAGTACTTC. The J gene is TRBJ2-7, the V gene TRBV5-4, with 13 bases identical to TRBD2. V lost 3 bases and J lost 3; bases outside the gene matches: 3. This CDR3 spans 15 amino acids. Germline loops: CDR1 SGHNT, CDR2 YYREEE (reference sequence). The whole variable domain, remainder taken from reference TRBV5-4 and TRBJ2-7, is ETGVTQSPTHLIKTRGQQVTLRCSSQSGHNTVSWYQQALGQGPQFIFQYYREEENGRGNFPPRFSGLQFPNYSSELNVNALELDDSALYLCASSSGLAGLYEQYFGPGTRLTVT.

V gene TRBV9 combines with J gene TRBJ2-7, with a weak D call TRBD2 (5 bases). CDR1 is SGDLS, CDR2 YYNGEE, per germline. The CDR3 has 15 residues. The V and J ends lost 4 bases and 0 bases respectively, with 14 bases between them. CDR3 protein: CASSPEGWSSYEQYF. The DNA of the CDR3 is TGTGCCAGCAGCCCAGAGGGCTGGAGCTCCTACGAGCAGTACTTC.

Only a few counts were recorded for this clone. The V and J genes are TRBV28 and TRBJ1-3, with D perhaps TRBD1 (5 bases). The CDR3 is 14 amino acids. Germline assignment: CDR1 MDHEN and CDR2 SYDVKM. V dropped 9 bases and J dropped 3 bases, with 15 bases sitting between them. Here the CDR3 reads CASATGLGGNTIYF. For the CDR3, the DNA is TGTGCCAGTGCCACAGGTTTAGGTGGAAACACCATATATTTT. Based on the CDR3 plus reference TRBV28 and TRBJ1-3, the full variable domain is DVKVTQSSRYLVKRTGEKVFLECVQDMDHENMFWYRQDPGLGLRLIYFSYDVKMKEKGDIPEGYSVSREKKERFSLILESASTNQTSMYLCASATGLGGNTIYFGEGSWLTVV.

The chain's CDR3 is CASDRDREVKQPQHF. In DNA form, the CDR3 reads TGTGCCAGCGATCGGGACAGGGAGGTAAAGCAGCCCCAGCATTTT. The chain uses TRBV6-5 and TRBJ1-5, with TRBD1 matching 9 bases. The CDR3 is 15 amino acids. V was clipped by 8 bases and J by 7 bases; unmatched bases: 12. Germline V gene data show CDR1 as MNHEY and CDR2 as SVGAGI.

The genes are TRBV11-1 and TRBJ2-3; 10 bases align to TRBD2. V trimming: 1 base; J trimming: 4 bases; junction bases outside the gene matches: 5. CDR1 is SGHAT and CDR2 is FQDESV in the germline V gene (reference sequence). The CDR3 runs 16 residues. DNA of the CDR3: TGTGCCAGCAGCTTAGGGCTAGCGGGGGAGGCAGATACGCAGTATTTT. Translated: CASSLGLAGEADTQYF.

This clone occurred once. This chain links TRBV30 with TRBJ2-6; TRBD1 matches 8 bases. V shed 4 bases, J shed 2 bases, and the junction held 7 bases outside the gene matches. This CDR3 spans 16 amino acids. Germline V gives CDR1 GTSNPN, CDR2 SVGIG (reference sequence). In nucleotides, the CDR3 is TGTGCCTGGACCGGACAGGGAGTAGCTGGGGCCAACGTCCTGACTTTC. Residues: CAWTGQGVAGANVLTF.

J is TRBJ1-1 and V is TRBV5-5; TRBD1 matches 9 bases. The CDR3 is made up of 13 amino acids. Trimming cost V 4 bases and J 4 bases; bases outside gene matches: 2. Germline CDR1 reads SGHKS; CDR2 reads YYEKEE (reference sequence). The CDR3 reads CASSQTGGTEAFF. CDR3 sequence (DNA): TGTGCCAGCAGCCAGACAGGGGGCACTGAAGCTTTCTTT.